Following are 11 T cell receptor beta chains from one sample sequenced in a study of T cells in narcolepsy. Generated by immunoSEQ multiplex PCR, the TCRdb table keeps only in-frame clones and is missing some. Among tens of thousands of clones listed, approximately 84% were seen once. Material for sequencing was CD45RA- memory CD4+ T cells from PBMCs. Receptors originate from a human donor with narcolepsy.

This rearrangement joins TRBV5-5 to TRBJ1-1; D ambiguous. This CDR3 is 15 amino acids long. Germline V gene lookup returns CDR1 SGHKS and CDR2 YYEKEE (reference sequence). The ends were cut back, 4 bases at V and 0 bases at J, with 13 bases in the middle. The CDR3 reads CASSHQPVMNTEAFF. The CDR3 bases are TGTGCCAGCAGCCACCAGCCGGTGATGAACACTGAAGCTTTCTTT. The full variable domain, completed using reference TRBV5-5 and TRBJ1-1, is DAGVTQSPTHLIKTRGQQVTLRCSPISGHKSVSWYQQVLGQGPQFIFQYYEKEERGRGNFPDRFSARQFPNYSSELNVNALLLGDSALYLCASSHQPVMNTEAFFGQGTRLTVV.

The V and J genes are TRBV6-5 and TRBJ2-7, with D perhaps matching TRBD1 (6 bases). Trimming took 4 bases from V and 4 from J, leaving 11 bases between them. Germline values: CDR1 MNHEY, CDR2 SVGAGI. CDR3 length: 13 amino acids. CDR3 protein: CASSSGTLYEQYF. In DNA form, the CDR3 reads TGTGCCAGCAGTTCCGGGACACTATACGAGCAGTACTTC.

This clone was seen a single time. CDR3 amino acids: CASSVVSKQPQHF. CDR3 nucleotide sequence: TGTGCCAGCAGTGTGGTCTCGAAACAGCCCCAGCATTTT. V gene TRBV28 combines with J gene TRBJ1-5; D remains unclear. V was shortened by 5 bases and J by 7 bases, with 12 bases between the two germline ends. Germline V CDR1 and CDR2: MDHEN, SYDVKM. The length of the CDR3 is 13 residues.

On this clone itself: One end of the junction varies from germline; a read error may be responsible. Other DNA variants within this sample encode the same CDR3. This sequence joins TRBV6-5 and TRBJ2-4; 9 bases line up with TRBD2. CDR3 length: 14 residues. Germline lookup yields CDR1 MNHEY and CDR2 SVGAGI. CDR3 DNA: TGTGCCAGCAGTCCTAGCGGGACCAAGAACATTCAGTACTTC. This gives the protein CASSPSGTKNIQYF.

The chain is built from TRBV6-6 and TRBJ1-2; 7 bases match TRBD1. J lost 8 bases, V lost 6 bases, and 9 bases had no gene match. Germline V gene data show CDR1 as MNHNY and CDR2 as SVGAGI (reference sequence). The CDR3 covers 13 residues. CDR3 sequence reads: CASSNRGDGGYTF. CDR3 DNA sequence: TGTGCCAGCAGCAACAGGGGTGACGGGGGCTACACCTTC.

Only a few counts were recorded for this clone. The chain links TRBV14 to TRBJ2-7; D is unclear. Germline CDR1 and CDR2: SGHDN and FVKESK. V lost 3 bases to trimming and J lost 2 bases, with 11 bases between them. This CDR3 has 14 residues. The DNA for the CDR3 is TGTGCCAGCAGCCATGTGGGCGAGCCCTACGAGCAGTACTTC. This encodes CASSHVGEPYEQYF.

V usage is TRBV28 and J usage is TRBJ2-5, with TRBD1 identical over 8 bases. This CDR3 has 15 amino acids. The junction had 8 bases not matched to a gene; V was cut back by 3 bases and J by 5 bases. Germline V lookup: CDR1 MDHEN, CDR2 SYDVKM. The CDR3 DNA follows: TGTGCCAGCAGTTTCATGACAGGGGCCCAGGAGACCCAGTACTTC. Encoded protein: CASSFMTGAQETQYF.

J is TRBJ2-1 and V is TRBV19, with TRBD2 matching over 10 bases. The CDR3 totals 14 residues. CDR1 is LNHDA and CDR2 is SQIVND in the germline V gene (reference sequence). J was trimmed by 8 bases and V by 1 base; bases with no gene match: 2. This CDR3 is CASSIGLAGDEQFF. In nucleotides, the CDR3 is TGTGCCAGTAGTATAGGGCTAGCGGGAGATGAGCAGTTCTTC.

This clone appeared a single time. The V call is TRBV7-2, the J call TRBJ2-2; D is undetermined. The CDR3 consists of 14 residues. Trimming pared 5 bases from V and 6 bases from J, leaving 13 bases between. Germline V gene sequence: CDR1 SGHTA, CDR2 FQGNSA. The CDR3, as DNA: TGTGCCAGCAGCCTAAACGTCAAGGCCGGGGAGCTGTTTTTT. Residues: CASSLNVKAGELFF.

This chain uses TRBV5-1 with TRBJ2-3, with no clear D. Germline values: CDR1 SGHRS, CDR2 YFSETQ. The CDR3 has 13 residues. The V and J ends lost 4 bases and 7 bases respectively, with 13 bases between them. As DNA, the CDR3 is TGCGCCAGCAGCCCGGAGTTCGTGAATACGCAGTATTTT. It specifies CASSPEFVNTQYF.

The chain has TRBV5-6 and TRBJ2-3; 13 positions match TRBD2. The V segment lost 1 base and the J segment 3 bases; nucleotides outside the gene matches: 5. CDR1 and CDR2 from the germline V gene are SGHDT and YYEEEE. The CDR3 consists of 17 residues. The CDR3 region has the DNA TGTGCCAGCAGCTTGCCTACTAGCGGGAGGGGAACAGATACGCAGTATTTT. This translates into CASSLPTSGRGTDTQYF.